Listed below are T cell receptor beta chains from one sample, sequenced in a study of cytomegalovirus exposure and HLA in healthy donors. The data were produced by immunoSEQ multiplex PCR, yet TCRdb's version contains in-frame clones alone and is incomplete. Among some 180,000 clones listed, less than 80% were seen once. Sequencing input: PBMCs. The source is a man aged 18-30 years in good health and CMV-seronegative. Each CDR3 is given with its conserved first and last residue. D genes are given only for firm matches. Size tells how often a clone was seen (once, few, many) or the class of an expanded clone, and some rows leave it out.

J,V,D,size,DNA,CDR3
TRBJ2-1,TRBV7-2,TRBD2,-,TGTGCCAGCAGCTCCGGGGGGGCCTACAATGAGCAGTTCTTC,CASSSGGAYNEQFF
TRBJ2-3,TRBV28,-,-,TGTGCCAGCAGAGAACAGGGATCAGATACGCAGTATTTT,CASREQGSDTQYF
TRBJ2-1,TRBV30,-,few,TGTGCCTGGAGTGTATGGCGGCAGCACTCCTACAATGAGCAGTTCTTC,CAWSVWRQHSYNEQFF
TRBJ2-2,TRBV7-6,TRBD2,-,TGTGCCAGCAGCTCTGGACTAGCGGCGAACACCGGGGAGCTGTTTTTT,CASSSGLAANTGELFF
TRBJ2-1,TRBV18,-,-,TGTGCCAGCTCACCCCTAGACAGGCACAATGAGCAGTTCTTC,CASSPLDRHNEQFF
TRBJ1-1,TRBV5-6,TRBD1,-,TGTGCCAGCAGCTTTCGGACAGGGTGGGCGAACACTGAAGCTTTCTTT,CASSFRTGWANTEAFF
TRBJ2-5,TRBV28,-,-,TGTGCCAGCAGTTTGACACCGTACCAAGAGACCCAGTACTTC,CASSLTPYQETQYF
TRBJ2-1,TRBV28,TRBD1,-,TGTGCCAGCAGCTCTCACGGACAGGGGGCGGGGGAGCAGTTCTTC,CASSSHGQGAGEQFF
TRBJ2-7,TRBV11-2,TRBD2,-,TGTGCCAGCAGCATACTAGCGGGGGGCATCCGCAACTACGAGCAGTACTTC,CASSILAGGIRNYEQYF
TRBJ1-1,TRBV30,TRBD1,-,TGTGCCTGGAGTGTAAGGGACAGGGGATTGGGCACTGAAGCTTTCTTT,CAWSVRDRGLGTEAFF
TRBJ1-1,TRBV5-4,-,few,TGTGCCAGCAGCTTGGGGGGAGCCATGAACACTGAAGCTTTCTTT,CASSLGGAMNTEAFF
TRBJ2-1,TRBV12-5,TRBD2,once,TGTGCTAGTGGTCCGGGGGGGCCAAATGAGCAGTTCTTC,CASGPGGPNEQFF
TRBJ2-2,TRBV19,TRBD2,-,TGTGCCAGTAGCTTAACTGCGGGACTAGCGAACACCGGGGAGCTGTTTTTT,CASSLTAGLANTGELFF
TRBJ2-7,TRBV5-1,TRBD1,-,TGCGCCAGCAGCACCCGTCCCGGGACAGGGGGCGACCCCTCCTACGAGCAGTACTTC,CASSTRPGTGGDPSYEQYF
TRBJ2-7,TRBV5-1,-,-,TGCGCCAGCAGCGCCCCCGTGACAGCAGTTTCAAGAGGCGAGCAGTACTTC,CASSAPVTAVSRGEQYF
TRBJ1-1,TRBV7-9,-,-,TGTGCCAGCAGCTTCACAGGGATGACTGAAGCTTTCTTT,CASSFTGMTEAFF
TRBJ2-1,TRBV2,-,-,TGTGCCAGCACGGGAAATACTGGACGGAATACTGGAAGGGTTCGGGACAATGAGCAGTTCTTC,CASTGNTGRNTGRVRDNEQFF
TRBJ2-3,TRBV30,-,few,TGTGCCTGGAGTCCCGATAAACCAGGGCAGTATTTT,CAWSPDKPGQYF
TRBJ2-3,TRBV7-2,-,few,TGTGCCAGCAATAGTTTCGGGGGGCGAGGCACAGATACGCAGTATTTT,CASNSFGGRGTDTQYF
TRBJ2-1,TRBV2,TRBD2,-,TGTGCCAGCAGCCCACTAGCGGGGGGGCTTAATGAGCAGTTCTTC,CASSPLAGGLNEQFF
TRBJ2-3,TRBV6-5,TRBD2,-,TGTGCCAGCAGTATGGGACTAGCGGCCACAGATACGCAGTATTTT,CASSMGLAATDTQYF
TRBJ2-1,TRBV6-1,-,-,TGTGCCAGCAGTGAATGGAAAGCGGAGGGAACGGGTGAGCAGTTCTTC,CASSEWKAEGTGEQFF
TRBJ2-2,TRBV7-2,-,-,TGTGCCAGCAGCTTCCGTATAGTGACAGGGAACACCGGGGAGCTGTTTTTT,CASSFRIVTGNTGELFF
TRBJ1-2,TRBV6-5,-,-,TGTGCCAGCAGTATGGAGGCGCTCGGGGGCTACACCTTC,CASSMEALGGYTF
TRBJ1-5,TRBV2,-,-,TGTGCCAGCAGGGTAGCAAATCAGCCCCAGCATTTT,CASRVANQPQHF
TRBJ2-3,TRBV5-6,-,-,TGTGCCAGCAGCCGCGGGGCGGGTACTACTACAGATACGCAGTATTTT,CASSRGAGTTTDTQYF
TRBJ1-2,TRBV9,TRBD1,-,TGTGCCAGCAGCGGGACAGGGAGTGGCTACACCTTC,CASSGTGSGYTF
TRBJ2-1,TRBV9,TRBD1,-,TGTGCCAGCAGCGTACGAGGCTGGGACAGCTCCAATGAGCAGTTCTTC,CASSVRGWDSSNEQFF
TRBJ2-7,TRBV7-7,TRBD1,-,TGTGCTAGCAGCCCCGGGACAGGGGGCTTCAGCTCCTACGAGCAGTACTTC,CASSPGTGGFSSYEQYF
TRBJ1-2,TRBV30,-,-,TGTGCCTGGGATGGGAGTCCCTATGGCTACACCTTC,CAWDGSPYGYTF
TRBJ1-2,TRBV9,TRBD1,once,TGTGCCAGCAGCGTAAATTGGGGACAGGGGCGGGATGGCTACACCTTC,CASSVNWGQGRDGYTF
TRBJ1-3,TRBV11-2,-,-,TGTGCCAGCAGCCCGGGGAGCTCTGGAAACACCATATATTTT,CASSPGSSGNTIYF
TRBJ1-2,TRBV11-3,-,-,TGTGCCAGCAGCTTAGCACAGGGCTATGGCTACACCTTC,CASSLAQGYGYTF
TRBJ2-7,TRBV6-1,TRBD2,few,TGTGCCAGCAGTGACGGGACTAGCGGGGGGGCCGACGAGCAGTACTTC,CASSDGTSGGADEQYF
TRBJ2-1,TRBV5-1,-,few,TGCGCCAGCTCTGGTTCCATGAGCTCCTACAATGAGCAGTTCTTC,CASSGSMSSYNEQFF
TRBJ2-7,TRBV5-1,-,-,TGCGCCAGCAGCTCCTATTCCACCTACGAGCAGTACTTC,CASSSYSTYEQYF
TRBJ2-2,TRBV5-1,TRBD2,-,TGCGCCAGCAGCTTGTCCGCTAGCGGGGGGACGAACACCGGGGAGCTGTTTTTT,CASSLSASGGTNTGELFF
TRBJ1-4,TRBV21-1,-,few,TGTGCCAGCAGCCCAGGGACAGGGAGGGATGAAAAACTGTTTTTT,CASSPGTGRDEKLFF
TRBJ1-1,TRBV28,-,-,TGTGCCAGCAGTCCTGGCAGGGGAAACACTGAAGCTTTCTTT,CASSPGRGNTEAFF
TRBJ1-1,TRBV28,-,-,TGTGCCACTAAGCAGAACACTGAAGCTTTCTTT,CATKQNTEAFF
TRBJ1-1,TRBV29-1,-,-,TGCAGCGGTACGCCGTCCCGCGCCCTGAACACTGAAGCTTTCTTT,CSGTPSRALNTEAFF
TRBJ2-4,TRBV28,TRBD1,-,TGTGCCAGCACCTTTGGGGACAGGGCCTACAACATTCAGTACTTC,CASTFGDRAYNIQYF
TRBJ2-1,TRBV6-4,TRBD2,-,TGTGCCAGCAGTGACTCGACTAGCGGGTACAATGAGCAGTTCTTC,CASSDSTSGYNEQFF
TRBJ2-7,TRBV5-5,-,-,TGTGCCAGCAGTGGGGCCCCAACGTCCTACGAGCAGTACTTC,CASSGAPTSYEQYF
TRBJ2-2,TRBV7-9,TRBD2,-,TGTGCCAGCAGCTATCCCGGGACTAGCGGGAGTACCGGGGAGCTGTTTTTT,CASSYPGTSGSTGELFF
TRBJ1-6,TRBV10-3,-,-,TGTGCCTCCGGGGGGGCGAATAATTCACCCCTCCACTTT,CASGGANNSPLHF
TRBJ2-7,TRBV27,-,few,TGTGCCAGCAGCCCAGCGCTCCCCTACGAGCAGTACTTC,CASSPALPYEQYF
TRBJ1-4,TRBV7-8,-,-,TGTGCCAGCAGCTCCAGGAAGGACGGAGGGTTGTATGAAAAACTGTTTTTT,CASSSRKDGGLYEKLFF
TRBJ1-2,TRBV10-3,TRBD1,-,TGTGCCATCAGTGTAGGGACAGACTATGGCTACACCTTC,CAISVGTDYGYTF
TRBJ2-2,TRBV18,-,-,TGTGCCAGCTCACCACCGCTACTATACACCGGGGAGCTGTTTTTT,CASSPPLLYTGELFF
TRBJ2-7,TRBV9,TRBD1,-,TGTGCCAGCAGCGTAGGAGGGACAGGGTGGTACGAGCAGTACTTC,CASSVGGTGWYEQYF
TRBJ1-6,TRBV6-1,-,once,TGTGCCAGCAGTGACCGGGGAGCGGGGAATTCACCCCTCCACTTT,CASSDRGAGNSPLHF
TRBJ2-5,TRBV2,TRBD2,few,TGTGCCAGCAGTGAAGGGGGCGGGGGGGAGACCCAGTACTTC,CASSEGGGGETQYF
TRBJ2-5,TRBV2,TRBD2,-,TGTGCCAGCAGCCCTGGGACTCAAGCGGGGGGATGGCAAGAGACCCAGTACTTC,CASSPGTQAGGWQETQYF
TRBJ1-2,TRBV9,-,-,TGTGCCAGCAGCGTAGATGCAGGGACTAACTATGGCTACACCTTC,CASSVDAGTNYGYTF
TRBJ2-7,TRBV5-5,TRBD1,-,TGTGCCAGCAGCGGGGGGACAGGTCAACTGTATTACGAGCAGTACTTC,CASSGGTGQLYYEQYF
TRBJ2-3,TRBV5-1,TRBD2,-,TGCGCCAGCAGCCCAACGACTAGCGGGACCGCAGATACGCAGTATTTT,CASSPTTSGTADTQYF
TRBJ2-7,TRBV12-5,TRBD1,-,TGCAGGGGGCGCCGGGACGAGCAGTACTTC,CRGRRDEQYF
TRBJ1-2,TRBV29-1,TRBD1,-,TGCAGCGTTGAAGATTGGTTTCTTGGGACAGGGGGCTTCTACTATGGCTACACCTTC,CSVEDWFLGTGGFYYGYTF
TRBJ1-6,TRBV18,TRBD1,-,TGTGCCAGCTCACCATCGCCAGGGGGCACCTATAATTCACCCCTCCACTTT,CASSPSPGGTYNSPLHF